This TCR beta chain came from a study of cytomegalovirus exposure and HLA in healthy donors. Study-level findings and limits: Trimming of TCR beta V- and J-genes showed a link, identified in a later analysis, to a missense DCLRE1C variant. Highly shared sequence variants in one cluster were likely a sequencing artifact. Presence/absence comparisons presumed near-even sequencing depth among donors.

This clone appeared once. The antigen remains unidentified. The PCR made use of 60 Vbeta and 13 Jbeta primers. Repertoires were generated with immunoSEQ multiplex PCR, while TCRdb's copy carries only in-frame clones and drops some. The sample yields 25,000 to 35,000 clones, about 65% seen once. The CDR3 length is 13 residues. CDR1 GTSNPN and CDR2 SVGIG come from the germline V gene (reference sequence). The sequence was collected from a man aged 45-60 years in good health and CMV-seropositive. The chain uses TRBV30 and TRBJ1-2; 8 positions match TRBD1. Sequencing used PBMCs. For the CDR3, the DNA is TGTGCGGCAGGACAGGGAGGAAGCTATGGCTACACCTTC. As protein: CAAGQGGSYGYTF.